This TCR beta chain came from a study of T cells in Graves' hyperthyroidism and ophthalmopathy. Notes on the study in general: Ophthalmopathy got predicted by the model a median roughly 6.4 months before its onset. Blood also held most thyroid clonotypes expanded beyond 0.001.

TCR beta CDR3 region amplification was performed from RNA transcripts. During a first-round RT-PCR of the TCR CDR3, the HTBI primer set was used. TCRdb reanalysed the multiplex PCR reads using MiXCR and keeps one entry per CDR3 protein. The sample records hundreds of thousands of distinct CDR3 sequences, 14% being singletons. There are 14 residues in the CDR3. CDR1 SGHTA and CDR2 FQGNSA come from the germline V gene. Remarks on this clonotype: Its antigen remains unidentified. A single base separates this from a much larger clone, so it may be a read error.

Uncontrolled infections, other autoimmune diseases, pregnancy or lactation led to exclusion of patients. The PBMCs were taken from around 10 ml of fresh peripheral blood. This clonotype was obtained from a woman aged 18-30 years with Graves' hyperthyroidism. The specimen sequenced was blood. V gene TRBV7-2 combines with J gene TRBJ2-7, with D perhaps given as TRBD1 or TRBD2 (5 bases each). In DNA form, the CDR3 reads TGTGCCAGCAGCTTGGCCGGGACCCCCTACGAGCAGCACTTC. Translation: CASSLAGTPYEQHF.